These 9 T cell receptor beta chains share one sample of origin, sequenced in a study of tumor-infiltrating lymphocytes in primary liver carcinoma. Researchers generated TCR beta cDNA from approximately 450 ng of total RNA, relying on a constant-region primer. Modified slightly, ARM-PCR produced TCR beta libraries over three nested multiplex PCR rounds. Researchers ran the first two PCR rounds for roughly 11 cycles each with TRBV1-TRBV30 forward primers and a C-beta reverse primer. Each CDR3 protein is one row after TCRdb ran MiXCR on the multiplex PCR reads. This sample has 330,000 or so distinct CDR3 sequences, with less than 70% found just once. They got blood RNA out of unsorted whole blood and also pulled out germline DNA. The material sequenced was peripheral blood. The receptors derive from a man aged 40-49 years with primary liver carcinoma and hepatitis B virus infection.

For this clonotype: Sequence at one end of the junction differs from germline and may be a read error. The J gene is TRBJ2-1, the V gene TRBV10-3; 7 nucleotides match TRBD2. Germline loops: CDR1 ENHRY, CDR2 SYGVKD. This CDR3 has 15 residues. This CDR3 is CAFSSSGPSRGEQFF. The CDR3 region has the DNA TGTGCCTTCAGTTCTAGCGGACCTAGTCGTGGTGAGCAGTTCTTC.

The table lists this clonotype with many counts. Written as DNA, the CDR3 is TGTGCCAGCAGCTTTCAGTCTGGGGCCAACGTCCTGACTTTC. Translated, it gives CASSFQSGANVLTF. This chain uses TRBV5-5 with TRBJ2-6; D ambiguous. CDR3 size: 14 residues. Germline CDR1 and CDR2: SGHKS and YYEKEE (reference sequence). Between the trimmed V and J ends, which lost 2 bases and 1 base, there was a span of 4 bases.

This clonotype was detected only a few times. A much bigger clone sits one base away, suggesting this may be a read error. Given the absence of the conserved phenylalanine or tryptophan at the CDR3 end, a read error is likely. The chain carries TRBV6-2 or TRBV6-3 and TRBJ1-2, with TRBD1 matching over 7 bases. Germline V gene lookup returns CDR1 MNHEY and CDR2 SVGEGT. CDR3 size: 13 residues. After removal of 5 bases from V and 7 bases from J, the junction contained 7 bases not matched to a gene. CDR3 in amino acids: CASSDLTGPGYTL. The CDR3 DNA reads as TGTGCCAGCAGTGACCTGACAGGGCCTGGCTACACCTTA.

A remark on this clonotype: A much larger clone lies a single base off, so this may be a read error. This chain uses TRBV6-5 with TRBJ1-5; D unclear. CDR3 length: 16 residues. CDR1 is MNHEY, CDR2 SVGAGI, per germline. With 0 bases removed from V and 0 bases from J, the gap between germline ends came to 9 bases. Here the CDR3 reads CASSYSWGNSNQPQHF. The CDR3 coding sequence is TGTGCCAGCAGTTACTCATGGGGTAATAGCAATCAGCCCCAGCATTTT.

About this clonotype itself: This could be a read error, since a much larger clone is one nucleotide away. V and J are TRBV6-1 and TRBJ2-4, with TRBD2 as a possible D gene (6 bases). Deletions cut 6 bases from V and 0 bases from J, with 12 bases between. CDR1 and CDR2 from the germline V gene are MNHNS and SASEGT. CDR3 size: 15 residues. CDR3 DNA: TGTGCCAGCAGCACAGAGGAGGGAGCCAAAAACATTCAGTACTTC. It encodes CASSTEEGAKNIQYF.

This clonotype was found many times. This rearrangement joins TRBV6-1 to TRBJ2-2; D might be TRBD1 (5 bases). CDR1 is MNHNS, CDR2 SASEGT, per germline. The CDR3 runs 14 residues. The ends were cut back, 1 base at V and 7 bases at J, with 10 bases in the middle. In DNA form, the CDR3 reads TGTGCCAGCAGTGAAGAAGGGGCCGGCGGGGAGCTGTTTTTT. Translation: CASSEEGAGGELFF.

A word on this clonotype: In this CDR3 the conserved last residue, phenylalanine or tryptophan, is missing, so a read error is likely. CDR3: CVSSLTGLGTQYS. The DNA of the CDR3 is TGTGTCAGCAGCTTAACCGGCTTGGGTACGCAGTATTCT. This sequence joins TRBV11-2 and TRBJ2-3, with D unclear. Germline V CDR1 and CDR2: SGHAT, FQNNGV. The CDR3 extends over 13 amino acids.

Notes on this clonotype: This could be a read error, since a much larger clone is one nucleotide away. The gene calls are TRBV6-4 and TRBJ2-1; tentative D call: TRBD2 (6 bases). Looked up from germline, CDR1 is MRHNA and CDR2 is SNTAGT. The CDR3 has 13 amino acids. The V end was cut by 2 bases, the J end by 9 bases, with 11 bases between. CDR3 DNA: TGTGCCAGCAGTGACGCGGGGCACATTGAGCAGTTCTTC. It translates to CASSDAGHIEQFF.

This clonotype came up many times. CDR3 protein: CASSPGQGESPLHF. Written as DNA, the CDR3 is TGTGCCAGCAGCCCCGGACAGGGTGAATCACCCCTCCACTTT. The chain combines TRBV7-9 with TRBJ1-6, with 8 bases lining up with TRBD1. This CDR3 is 14 amino acids long. The ends lost 5 bases at V and 10 bases at J; junction bases unmatched: 7. Germline loops: CDR1 SEHNR, CDR2 FQNEAQ (reference sequence).